This T cell receptor beta chain originates from a study of T cell responses to AZD1222 COVID-19 vaccine. Overall study: Researchers grouped second doses given at about 4 or about 12 weeks into one pool. Whole-study findings and limits: Donors were largely white British and mainly female; clonal diversity was possibly underestimated. Spike-specific TCR breadth and depth were elevated following two AZD1222 doses.

Note on this clone: What it binds is unknown.

Germline CDR1 reads SGHRS; CDR2 reads YFSETQ. This CDR3 is 14 amino acids long. V lost 2 bases and J 2 bases, leaving 8 bases between the germline ends. Profiling relied on immunoSEQ multiplex PCR, and the TCRdb table lists in-frame clones only, not all of them. The sample shows over 65,000 clones, about 72% of them seen only once. The TCR was taken from an adult in good health. The chain uses TRBV5-1 and TRBJ1-3; maybe TRBD1 (5 bases). Sequenced material: peripheral blood, taken on day 0 of AZD1222 vaccination. CDR3 in DNA: TGCGCCAGCAGCTTAGGGGATACTGGAAACACCATATATTTT. Amino acid sequence: CASSLGDTGNTIYF.